These 7 T cell receptor beta chains originate from one sample sequenced in a study of OX40 agonist ivuxolimab in advanced cancers. The repertoire was sequenced with immunoSEQ multiplex PCR; TCRdb's copy has only in-frame clones and lacks some. The sample has some 45,000 clones; approximately 83% are singletons. The specimen was CD4+ or CD8+ T cells sorted from blood, collected in a trial of the OX40 agonist ivuxolimab. Receptor source: an adult with an advanced solid tumor such as melanoma, head and neck, liver or kidney cancer.

The genes are TRBV29-1 and TRBJ1-2; 7 bases map to TRBD1. This CDR3 has 14 residues. From germline, CDR1 is SQVTM and CDR2 ANQGSEA. V was pared by 7 bases and J by 1 base, with 9 bases of the junction left unmatched. The CDR3 loop is CSGNDRDLNYGYTF. In nucleotides, the CDR3 is TGCAGCGGTAACGACAGGGATCTTAACTATGGCTACACCTTC.

The V call is TRBV19, the J call TRBJ1-1; D is unresolved. CDR3 length equals 12 residues. Germline V CDR1 and CDR2: LNHDA, SQIVND (reference sequence). The ends were cut back, 7 bases at V and 7 bases at J, with 13 bases in the middle. This chain's CDR3 is CASTPQHGEAFF. The CDR3 nucleotides are TGTGCCAGTACCCCCCAACATGGTGAAGCTTTCTTT.

V gene TRBV2 combines with J gene TRBJ1-5; tentatively, D is TRBD1 (5 bases). Germline V gives CDR1 SNHLY, CDR2 FYNNEI. This CDR3 spans 14 amino acids. Trimming left V 7 bases short and J 4 bases short, with 14 bases between. The CDR3 protein is CASNRDGPNQPQHF. CDR3 nucleotide sequence: TGTGCCAGCAATCGGGACGGACCAAATCAGCCCCAGCATTTT.

V gene TRBV4-3 combines with J gene TRBJ1-2; D unresolved. The V end lost 0 bases, the J end lost 4 bases, and 9 bases lay between the germline ends. This CDR3 is 14 amino acids long. Germline V gene sequence: CDR1 LGHNA, CDR2 YSLEER. The CDR3 protein is CASSQERGSYGYTF. DNA of the CDR3: TGCGCCAGCAGCCAAGAGCGAGGCTCCTATGGCTACACCTTC.

The chain uses TRBV19 and TRBJ1-5, with D possibly matching TRBD1 (5 bases). The CDR3 is 15 residues long. Trimming stripped 5 bases from V and 0 bases from J, with 11 bases between. The germline gives CDR1 LNHDA, CDR2 SQIVND (reference sequence). This CDR3 is CASSLRQNSNQPQHF. The DNA of the CDR3 is TGTGCCAGTAGTCTCAGACAGAATAGCAATCAGCCCCAGCATTTT.

V is TRBV6-5 and J is TRBJ1-6, with 7 bases that match TRBD1. V lost 2 bases to trimming and J lost 11 bases; unmatched junction nucleotides: 9. Germline V gene lookup returns CDR1 MNHEY and CDR2 SVGAGI. The CDR3 loop spans 15 amino acids. CDR3 in amino acids: CASSYARTGFTPLHF. Written as DNA, the CDR3 is TGTGCCAGCAGTTACGCCCGGACAGGTTTCACACCCCTCCACTTT.

The V gene is TRBV5-4, the J gene TRBJ1-1, with D unclear. The V end was cut by 0 bases, the J end by 0 bases, with 9 bases between. Germline CDR1 and CDR2: SGHNT and YYREEE (reference sequence). CDR3 length equals 15 residues. Here the CDR3 DNA reads TGTGCCAGCAGCTTGGGCGCAGGTATGAACACTGAAGCTTTCTTT. As protein: CASSLGAGMNTEAFF.